The 22 T cell receptor beta chains below come from one sample, sequenced in a study of blood T cell repertoires in COVID-19. The data were produced by immunoSEQ multiplex PCR, yet TCRdb's version contains in-frame clones alone and is incomplete. The sample carries 50,000 or so clones, about nine tenths recorded once. Sample: peripheral blood. The receptors derive from a human donor in a cohort sampled during active COVID-19.

J is TRBJ2-2 and V is TRBV6-5; 8 nucleotides line up with TRBD1. V shed 7 bases and J 4 bases; nucleotides not matched to a gene: 5. CDR3 length: 14 amino acids. Germline-derived CDR1 and CDR2 are MNHEY and SVGAGI. This chain's CDR3 is CASTRTGPTGELFF. The DNA of the CDR3 is TGTGCCAGCACCAGGACAGGGCCCACCGGGGAGCTGTTTTTT.

The chain has TRBV6-6 and TRBJ2-3, with 7 bases lining up with TRBD2. V was pared by 5 bases and J by 1 base, with 15 bases of the junction left unmatched. The CDR3 totals 18 residues. Per the germline V gene, CDR1 is MNHNY and CDR2 is SVGAGI (reference sequence). CDR3 DNA: TGTGCCAGCAGTCCCGCCGGTAGTAGCGGGTATGGCACAGATACGCAGTATTTT. Its protein is CASSPAGSSGYGTDTQYF.

The chain has TRBV20-1 and TRBJ1-4; possible D gene TRBD1, 5 bases. The CDR3 consists of 13 residues. With 3 bases removed from V and 7 bases from J, the gap between germline ends came to 12 bases. Germline assignment: CDR1 DFQATT and CDR2 SNEGSKA (reference sequence). CDR3 sequence: CSASRTMGEKLFF. The CDR3 bases are TGCAGTGCTAGTAGGACAATGGGTGAAAAACTGTTTTTT.

This clone was seen more than once but under ten times. CDR3 DNA sequence: TGTGCCAGCAGCGTAGCCTGGGACAGAGTCTACGAGCAGTACTTC. Protein sequence: CASSVAWDRVYEQYF. The gene calls are TRBV9 and TRBJ2-7, with 7 bases fitting TRBD1. The CDR3 is made up of 15 amino acids. With V trimmed by 0 bases and J by 3 bases, 6 bases remained unmatched. Germline V lookup: CDR1 SGDLS, CDR2 YYNGEE. Combining the CDR3 with reference TRBV9 and TRBJ2-7 gives the whole variable domain DSGVTQTPKHLITATGQRVTLRCSPRSGDLSVYWYQQSLDQGLQFLIQYYNGEERAKGNILERFSAQQFPDLHSELNLSSLELGDSALYFCASSVAWDRVYEQYFGPGTRLTVT.

The chain combines TRBV6-5 with TRBJ1-1; TRBD1 agrees at 8 bases. The CDR3 is 16 amino acids. V shed 2 bases and J 3 bases; nucleotides not matched to a gene: 8. Germline lookup yields CDR1 MNHEY and CDR2 SVGAGI. The CDR3 DNA reads as TGTGCCAGCAGTTACAGCCAGGGGGCGTCGGACACTGAAGCTTTCTTT. Its protein product is CASSYSQGASDTEAFF.

This chain joins TRBV4-1 and TRBJ2-3, with D possibly TRBD1 on 6 matching bases. CDR1 is MGHRA, CDR2 YSYEKL, per germline. The V and J ends lost 1 base and 1 base respectively, with 9 bases between them. There are 15 residues in the CDR3. The CDR3 here is CASSQGTVGTDTQYF. CDR3 nucleotides: TGCGCCAGCAGCCAAGGGACAGTTGGCACAGATACGCAGTATTTT.

The genes are TRBV29-1 and TRBJ1-1; TRBD1 might be the D (5 bases). Deletions cut 2 bases from V and 4 bases from J, with 14 bases between. Germline values: CDR1 SQVTM, CDR2 ANQGSEA. CDR3 length: 14 amino acids. The CDR3 reads CSVEMQGKSTEAFF. The CDR3 DNA reads TGCAGCGTTGAAATGCAGGGAAAGAGCACTGAAGCTTTCTTT.

The chain links TRBV5-1 to TRBJ2-2; 8 nucleotides line up with TRBD2. The CDR3 totals 16 residues. The V gene end was trimmed by 1 base and the J gene end by 4 bases; junction bases not matched to a gene: 6. Germline V gene sequence: CDR1 SGHRS, CDR2 YFSETQ. The CDR3 nucleotides are TGCGCCAGCAGCTTGTGGGGGACTAGTGCCACCGGGGAGCTGTTTTTT. Translation gives CASSLWGTSATGELFF.

J is TRBJ1-5 and V is TRBV28, with D uncertain. This CDR3 spans 14 amino acids. V lost 3 bases and J lost 6, with 12 bases in between. Germline V gives CDR1 MDHEN, CDR2 SYDVKM. The CDR3 nucleotides read TGTGCCAGCAGTTTCGGTTGGCGAGGTCAGCCCCAGCATTTT. Its protein product is CASSFGWRGQPQHF. The entire variable domain, with the rest obtained from reference TRBV28 and TRBJ1-5, is as follows: DVKVTQSSRYLVKRTGEKVFLECVQDMDHENMFWYRQDPGLGLRLIYFSYDVKMKEKGDIPEGYSVSREKKERFSLILESASTNQTSMYLCASSFGWRGQPQHFGDGTRLSIL.

V gene TRBV6-5 combines with J gene TRBJ2-5; no definite D call. This CDR3 spans 13 amino acids. The germline CDR1 and CDR2 sequences are MNHEY and SVGAGI. V lost 5 bases, J lost 0 bases, and 7 bases lay in between. The CDR3 DNA sequence: TGTGCCAGCAGTCGCACTGACCAAGAGACCCAGTACTTC. This gives the protein CASSRTDQETQYF.

The chain links TRBV30 to TRBJ2-1, with D perhaps TRBD2 (6 bases). The CDR3 is made up of 11 amino acids. Trimming left V 2 bases short and J 9 bases short, with 8 bases between. Germline V gene data show CDR1 as GTSNPN and CDR2 as SVGIG (reference sequence). In DNA form, the CDR3 reads TGTGCCTGGAGTTGGAGGGGTGAGCAGTTCTTC. Translation gives CAWSWRGEQFF.

V and J are TRBV6-4 and TRBJ1-5, with D perhaps TRBD1 (5 bases). Between the trimmed V and J ends, which lost 4 bases and 6 bases, there was a span of 13 bases. Germline V gene sequence: CDR1 MRHNA, CDR2 SNTAGT. CDR3 length: 14 amino acids. The CDR3 region has the DNA TGTGCCAGCAGTGGAGAGCAGGGAAGTCAGCCCCAGCATTTT. As protein: CASSGEQGSQPQHF.

The chain links TRBV3-1 (or the pseudogene TRBV3-2) to TRBJ2-2, with 10 bases identical to TRBD1. V shed 1 base, J shed 6 bases, and the junction held 14 bases outside the gene matches. The germline CDR1 and CDR2 sequences are LGHDT and YNNKEL (reference sequence). The CDR3 spans 19 residues. In nucleotides, the CDR3 is TGTGCCAGCAGCCAAGTGGGTCTTAGGAGACAGGGGGCGCCCGGGGAGCTGTTTTTT. Residues: CASSQVGLRRQGAPGELFF.

For the CDR3, the DNA is TGCAGCGTTGACGTCGCCACCGGAGGGACCCAGTACTTC. The encoded protein is CSVDVATGGTQYF. V and J are TRBV29-1 and TRBJ2-5; possible D gene TRBD2, 5 bases. The CDR3 loop spans 13 amino acids. V shed 3 bases and J shed 7 bases, with 15 bases lying between them. The germline V gene has CDR1 SQVTM and CDR2 ANQGSEA.

Only a few counts were recorded for this clone. This chain joins TRBV5-1 and TRBJ2-2; D might be TRBD2 (5 bases). The CDR3 runs 15 residues. Trimming left V 0 bases short and J 5 bases short, with 11 bases between. Germline V CDR1 and CDR2: SGHRS, YFSETQ. CDR3 sequence: CASSLAISGTGELFF. The CDR3 DNA reads as TGCGCCAGCAGCTTGGCCATATCGGGAACCGGGGAGCTGTTTTTT. The whole variable domain, remainder taken from reference TRBV5-1 and TRBJ2-2, is KAGVTQTPRYLIKTRGQQVTLSCSPISGHRSVSWYQQTPGQGLQFLFEYFSETQRNKGNFPGRFSGRQFSNSRSEMNVSTLELGDSALYLCASSLAISGTGELFFGEGSRLTVL.

The chain carries TRBV6-4 and TRBJ2-1; TRBD2 matches at 9 bases. CDR3 length: 12 amino acids. Germline assignment: CDR1 MRHNA and CDR2 SNTAGT. J was trimmed by 9 bases and V by 4 bases; bases with no gene match: 1. The CDR3 DNA is TGTGCCAGCAGTGCAGCGGGAGGTGAGCAGTTCTTC. Protein sequence: CASSAAGGEQFF.

V is TRBV30 and J is TRBJ1-1, with D perhaps TRBD1 (5 bases). Germline V gene data show CDR1 as GTSNPN and CDR2 as SVGIG (reference sequence). Trimming cost V 3 bases and J 6 bases, with 14 bases left between them. The CDR3 loop spans 13 amino acids. CDR3 nucleotides: TGTGCCTGGAGCCCTGCGGGGGTCCCTGAAGCTTTCTTT. Translation: CAWSPAGVPEAFF.

The rearrangement links TRBV11-3 to TRBJ2-3; D gene uncertain. The V end lost 1 base, the J end lost 1 base, and 9 bases lay between the germline ends. This CDR3 spans 15 amino acids. Germline V gene lookup returns CDR1 SGHNT and CDR2 YENEEA. CDR3 residues: CASSLGASGTDTQYF. The CDR3 DNA follows: TGTGCCAGCAGCTTAGGTGCCAGCGGCACAGATACGCAGTATTTT.

The chain has TRBV19 and TRBJ1-1, with D possibly being TRBD1 (5 bases). The CDR3 runs to 15 residues. V gave up 2 bases and J gave up 4 bases, with 14 bases separating them. The germline gives CDR1 LNHDA, CDR2 SQIVND (reference sequence). The CDR3 nucleotides read TGTGCCAGTAGTATATCGGAGGGGCATAGCACTGAAGCTTTCTTT. It codes for CASSISEGHSTEAFF.

V and J are TRBV9 and TRBJ1-5; a possible D gene is TRBD1 (5 bases). V was cut by 4 bases and J by 4 bases, with 9 bases left in between. Germline-derived CDR1 and CDR2 are SGDLS and YYNGEE. The CDR3 is 13 residues long. Here the CDR3 DNA reads TGTGCCAGCAGCTCGGGGGGTAATCAGCCCCAGCATTTT. Protein sequence: CASSSGGNQPQHF.

The chain employs TRBV12-5 and TRBJ1-6; D not certain. Between the trimmed V and J ends, which lost 4 bases and 5 bases, there was a span of 12 bases. This CDR3 is 15 amino acids long. CDR1 is LGHNT, CDR2 FRNRAP, per germline. The CDR3 region is CASGSSPTNNSPLHF. In DNA, the CDR3 is TGTGCTAGTGGTTCCTCCCCCACAAATAATTCACCCCTCCACTTT.

This chain joins TRBV3-1 (or the pseudogene TRBV3-2) and TRBJ2-3; D unresolved. Deletions cut 4 bases from V and 0 bases from J, with 8 bases between. CDR1 is LGHDT and CDR2 is YNNKEL in the germline V gene (reference sequence). The CDR3 extends over 14 amino acids. DNA for the CDR3: TGTGCCAGCAGCCGCCGACAAAGCACAGATACGCAGTATTTT. As protein: CASSRRQSTDTQYF.